What follows is one TCR beta chain and its context. CDR3 size: 12 residues. The germline V and J ends were trimmed by 9 bases and 4 bases, with 10 bases remaining between them. Germline V gene sequence: CDR1 LNHDA, CDR2 SQIVND (reference sequence). This record comes from a study of OX40 agonist ivuxolimab in advanced cancers. Some clones are missing from TCRdb's copy, which holds only in-frame ones; the method was immunoSEQ multiplex PCR. The data hold 20,000 or so clones, with just over 85% observed a single time. The chain couples TRBV19 to TRBJ1-3; the D gene is possibly TRBD1 (5 bases). The receptor was derived from an adult with an advanced solid tumor such as melanoma, head and neck, liver or kidney cancer. The material was CD4+ or CD8+ T cells sorted from blood, obtained in a trial of the OX40 agonist ivuxolimab. In nucleotides, the CDR3 is TGTGCCAGCGCGACAGTGGGAAACACCATATATTTT. Its translation is CASATVGNTIYF.